This TCR beta chain is from a study of cytomegalovirus exposure and HLA in healthy donors. Background on the study: A subsequent analysis stated that the 95 to 150 validation repertoires were run on the same platform as the 550 to 750 first-cohort repertoires.

Study-wide points: Listed as cytomegalovirus-associated were 150 to 200 TCR beta chains.

On this clone itself: What it recognizes is unknown.

CDR3 length: 14 residues. The germline CDR1 and CDR2 sequences are SGHTA and FQGNSA. V was shortened by 4 bases and J by 4 bases, with 11 bases between the two germline ends. Clones were read by immunoSEQ multiplex PCR, and TCRdb kept only the in-frame ones, dropping some. The sample holds 150,000 to 200,000 clones; about 90% are singletons and the top ten take about 9.4%. The source of this sequence is a woman younger than 35 in good health and CMV-seropositive. Source material: PBMCs. The rearrangement joins TRBV7-2 to TRBJ2-1, with D perhaps TRBD2 (5 bases). DNA of the CDR3: TGTGCCAGCAGCTCCGATACTAGTTACAATGAGCAGTTCTTC. It codes for CASSSDTSYNEQFF.